This TCR beta chain was sequenced in a study of CD8 T cells in ankylosing spondylitis. This clonotype was detected many times. J was trimmed by 4 bases and V by 5 bases; bases with no gene match: 4. CDR3 length: 15 residues. From germline, CDR1 is WSHSY and CDR2 SAAADI. A single record per CDR3 protein comes from TCRdb applying MiXCR to the 5' RACE reads. This sample has about 240,000 distinct CDR3 sequences; around a tenth occur once, and the top ten carry roughly 6.8%. What was sequenced was blood, either unsorted or a sorted T cell fraction (not recorded which). This sequence originates from a male donor with ankylosing spondylitis or in good health (not recorded which). The chain has TRBV10-2 and TRBJ2-2, with TRBD1 matching over 10 bases. This CDR3 reads CASSIGTGVTGELFF. In DNA, the CDR3 is TGCGCCAGCAGTATAGGGACAGGGGTCACCGGGGAGCTGTTTTTT.